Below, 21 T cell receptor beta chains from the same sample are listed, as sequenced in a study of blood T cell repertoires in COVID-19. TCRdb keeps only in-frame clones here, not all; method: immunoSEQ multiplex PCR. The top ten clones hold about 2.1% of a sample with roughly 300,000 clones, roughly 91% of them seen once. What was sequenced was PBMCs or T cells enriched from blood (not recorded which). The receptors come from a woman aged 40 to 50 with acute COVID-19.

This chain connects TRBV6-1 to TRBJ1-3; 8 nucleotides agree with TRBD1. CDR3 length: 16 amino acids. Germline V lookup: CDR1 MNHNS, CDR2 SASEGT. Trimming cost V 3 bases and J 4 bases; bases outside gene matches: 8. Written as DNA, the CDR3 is TGTGCCAGCAGTGACCCGGAGACAGGGGTCGGAAACACCATATATTTT. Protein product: CASSDPETGVGNTIYF.

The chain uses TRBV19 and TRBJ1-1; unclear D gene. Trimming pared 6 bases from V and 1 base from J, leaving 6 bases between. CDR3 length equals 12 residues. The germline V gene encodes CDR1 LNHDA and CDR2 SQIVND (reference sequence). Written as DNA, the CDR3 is TGTGCCAGTAGACAGTGGAACACTGAAGCTTTCTTT. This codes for CASRQWNTEAFF.

CDR3 in DNA: TGTGCCAGCAGCCCCCGGGGAGGGCTTGAGGGCAATCAGCCCCAGCATTTT. Translating it yields CASSPRGGLEGNQPQHF. This sequence joins TRBV3-1 (or the pseudogene TRBV3-2) and TRBJ1-5; D ambiguous. This CDR3 region has 17 residues. Germline V lookup: CDR1 LGHDT, CDR2 YNNKEL (reference sequence). Trimming shortened V by 4 bases and J by 2 bases, and 18 bases separated the two germline ends.

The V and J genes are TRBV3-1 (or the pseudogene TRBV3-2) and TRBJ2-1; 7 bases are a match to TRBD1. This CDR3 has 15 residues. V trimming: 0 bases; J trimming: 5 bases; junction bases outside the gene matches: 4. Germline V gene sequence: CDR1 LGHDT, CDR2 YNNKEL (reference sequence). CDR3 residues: CASSQEGTADNEQFF. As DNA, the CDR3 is TGTGCCAGCAGCCAAGAAGGGACAGCCGACAATGAGCAGTTCTTC.

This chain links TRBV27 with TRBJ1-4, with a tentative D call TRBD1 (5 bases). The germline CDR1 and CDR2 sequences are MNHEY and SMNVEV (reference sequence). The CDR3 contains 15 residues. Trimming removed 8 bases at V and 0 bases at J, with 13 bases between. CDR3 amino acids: CASRWGVTTNEKLFF. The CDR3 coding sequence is TGTGCCAGCCGCTGGGGGGTGACAACTAATGAAAAACTGTTTTTT.

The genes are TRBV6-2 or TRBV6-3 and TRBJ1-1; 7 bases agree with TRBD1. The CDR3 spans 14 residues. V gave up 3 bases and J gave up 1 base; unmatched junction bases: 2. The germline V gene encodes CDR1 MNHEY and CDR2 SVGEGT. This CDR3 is CASSYGDRNTEAFF. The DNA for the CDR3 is TGTGCCAGCAGTTATGGGGACAGGAACACTGAAGCTTTCTTT.

CDR3 in DNA: TGTGCCAGCAGGGAACAGGGATTTTATGGCTACACCTTC. Translated: CASREQGFYGYTF. The V and J genes are TRBV28 and TRBJ1-2, with D possibly being TRBD1 (6 bases). CDR1 is MDHEN and CDR2 is SYDVKM in the germline V gene. The CDR3 sequence is 13 residues long. V lost 6 bases to trimming and J lost 5 bases, with 13 bases between them.

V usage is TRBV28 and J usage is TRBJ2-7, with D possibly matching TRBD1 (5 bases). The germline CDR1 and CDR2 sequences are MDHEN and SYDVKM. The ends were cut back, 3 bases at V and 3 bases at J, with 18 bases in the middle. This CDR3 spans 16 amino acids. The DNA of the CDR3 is TGTGCCAGCAGTTTTCCTGCTGGGGATAGGGGCTACGAGCAGTACTTC. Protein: CASSFPAGDRGYEQYF.

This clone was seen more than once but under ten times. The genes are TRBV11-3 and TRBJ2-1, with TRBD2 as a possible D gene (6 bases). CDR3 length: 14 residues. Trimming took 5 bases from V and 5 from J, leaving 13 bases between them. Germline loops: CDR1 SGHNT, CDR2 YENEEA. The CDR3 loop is CASSPSGLNNEQFF. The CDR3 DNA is TGTGCCAGCAGCCCCTCGGGACTGAACAATGAGCAGTTCTTC.

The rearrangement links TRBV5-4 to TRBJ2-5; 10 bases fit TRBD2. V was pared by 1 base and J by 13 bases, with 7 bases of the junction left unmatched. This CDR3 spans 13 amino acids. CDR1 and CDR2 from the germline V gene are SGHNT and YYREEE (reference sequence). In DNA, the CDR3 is TGTGCCAGCAGCTTGACTAGCGGGGACCTTCGGTACTTC. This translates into CASSLTSGDLRYF.

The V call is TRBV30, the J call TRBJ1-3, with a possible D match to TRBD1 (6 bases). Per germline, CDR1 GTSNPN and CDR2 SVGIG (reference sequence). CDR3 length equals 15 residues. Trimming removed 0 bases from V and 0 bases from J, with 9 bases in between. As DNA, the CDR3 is TGTGCCTGGAGTGTGGACAGCTACTCTGGAAACACCATATATTTT. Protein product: CAWSVDSYSGNTIYF.

The CDR3 spells CASSLRDTQYF. The CDR3 nucleotides read TGTGCCAGCAGTTTACGGGATACGCAGTATTTT. V is TRBV27 and J is TRBJ2-3; D remains unclear. Looked up from germline, CDR1 is MNHEY and CDR2 is SMNVEV (reference sequence). V lost 2 bases and J lost 6, with 3 bases in between. There are 11 residues in the CDR3.

The CDR3 protein is CATSRGEVAGGHTDTQYF. For the CDR3, the DNA is TGTGCCACCAGCAGAGGAGAGGTAGCGGGGGGTCATACAGATACGCAGTATTTT. The chain links TRBV15 to TRBJ2-3; 10 bases line up with TRBD2. Trimming removed 1 base from V and 3 bases from J; junction bases left unmatched: 10. Germline V gene data show CDR1 as LNHNV and CDR2 as YYDKDF (reference sequence). The CDR3 consists of 18 residues.

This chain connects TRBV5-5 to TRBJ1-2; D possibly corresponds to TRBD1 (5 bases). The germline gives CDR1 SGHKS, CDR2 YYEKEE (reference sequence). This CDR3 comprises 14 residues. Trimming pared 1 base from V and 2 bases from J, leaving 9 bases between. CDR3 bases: TGTGCCAGCAGCTTGTCGGGGGGGAACTATGGCTACACCTTC. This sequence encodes CASSLSGGNYGYTF.

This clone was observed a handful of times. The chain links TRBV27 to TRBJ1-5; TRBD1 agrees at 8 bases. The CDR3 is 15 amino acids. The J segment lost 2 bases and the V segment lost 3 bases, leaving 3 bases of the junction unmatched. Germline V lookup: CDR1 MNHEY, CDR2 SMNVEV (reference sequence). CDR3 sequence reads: CASSFQGAGNQPQHF. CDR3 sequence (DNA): TGTGCCAGCAGTTTTCAGGGGGCCGGCAATCAGCCCCAGCATTTT.

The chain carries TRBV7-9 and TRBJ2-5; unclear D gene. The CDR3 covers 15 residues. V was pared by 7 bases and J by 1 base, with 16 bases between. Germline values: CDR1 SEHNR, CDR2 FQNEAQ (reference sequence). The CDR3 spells CASNPGWSLQETQYF. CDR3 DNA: TGTGCCAGCAACCCCGGGTGGAGTCTCCAAGAGACCCAGTACTTC.

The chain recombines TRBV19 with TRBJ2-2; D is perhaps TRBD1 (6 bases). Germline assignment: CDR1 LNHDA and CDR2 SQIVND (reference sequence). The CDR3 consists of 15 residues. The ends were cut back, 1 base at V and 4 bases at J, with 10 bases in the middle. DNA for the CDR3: TGTGCCAGTAGTATAGTTACAGGGACCACCGGGGAGCTGTTTTTT. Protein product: CASSIVTGTTGELFF. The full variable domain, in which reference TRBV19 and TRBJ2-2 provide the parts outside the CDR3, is DGGITQSPKYLFRKEGQNVTLSCEQNLNHDAMYWYRQDPGQGLRLIYYSQIVNDFQKGDIAEGYSVSREKKESFPLTVTSAQKNPTAFYLCASSIVTGTTGELFFGEGSRLTVL.

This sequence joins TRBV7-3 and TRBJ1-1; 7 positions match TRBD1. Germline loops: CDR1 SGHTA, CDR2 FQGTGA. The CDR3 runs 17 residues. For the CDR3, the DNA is TGTAGCGTCAACGCGACCCGGGTCAGGGGGTTGAACACTGAAGCTTTCTTT. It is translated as CSVNATRVRGLNTEAFF.

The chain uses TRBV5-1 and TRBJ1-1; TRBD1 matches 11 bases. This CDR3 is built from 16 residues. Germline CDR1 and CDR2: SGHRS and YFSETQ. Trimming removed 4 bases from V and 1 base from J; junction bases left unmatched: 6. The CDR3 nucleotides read TGCGCCAGCAGCGCCGGACAGGGGGCGGGGAACACTGAAGCTTTCTTT. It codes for CASSAGQGAGNTEAFF.

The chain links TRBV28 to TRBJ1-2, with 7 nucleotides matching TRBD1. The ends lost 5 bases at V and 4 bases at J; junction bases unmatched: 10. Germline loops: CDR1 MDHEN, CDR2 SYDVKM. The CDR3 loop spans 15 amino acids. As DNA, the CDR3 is TGTGCCAGCAGTCTTGACAGGGATCTGGGCTATGGCTACACCTTC. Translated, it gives CASSLDRDLGYGYTF.

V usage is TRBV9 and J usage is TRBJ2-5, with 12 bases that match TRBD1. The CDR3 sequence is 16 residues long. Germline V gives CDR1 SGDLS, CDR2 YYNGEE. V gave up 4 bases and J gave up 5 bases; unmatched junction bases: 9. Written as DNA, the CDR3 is TGTGCCAGCAGCAAGGGACAGGGGGCTTCGCATGAGACCCAGTACTTC. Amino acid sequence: CASSKGQGASHETQYF.